This T cell receptor beta chain came from a study of CD8 T cells in Susac syndrome (dated by TCRdb to the late 2010s). As for the study more broadly: Whether CD8+ T cell activation and differentiation in Susac syndrome was antigen driven was tested using repertoire sequencing.

Peripheral blood CD8+ and CD4+ T cells from healthy donors, Susac syndrome patients and multiple sclerosis patients were profiled using high-throughput TCR beta sequencing. Healthy donors were included as age- and sex-matched controls. Bulk CD8+ and CD4+ T cells were purified by magnetic negative isolation, while CD8+ TEMRA cells were enriched using FACS. Blood was drawn into EDTA tubes, processed within 24 hours, and PBMCs were isolated by density gradient centrifugation. PBMCs intended for TCR sequencing were cryopreserved in liquid nitrogen and were subsequently thawed in a 37 degrees C water bath. A purity of at least 90% was achieved for sorted or isolated CD4+, CD8+ and CD8+ TEMRA cells. Results the study describes overall, beyond this receptor: The number of individuals in the TCR sequencing and HLA analysis was acknowledged as relatively small.

In the case of this clonotype: The antigen it binds to is not known. Base-call qualities are not available, and no considerably larger clone is one nucleotide away.

The junction shows trimming of 0 bases on V and 3 bases on J, plus 13 bases between the germline ends. CDR1 and CDR2, looked up from the germline V gene, are SGHRS and YFSETQ. Taken from cysteine to phenylalanine, the CDR3 has 15 residues. Kept here is only the CDR3 DNA, which spans 45 bases and is read in frame from base 1. RNA was extracted with the RNeasy kit and 0.5 to 1 ug was reverse transcribed using random hexamers. The immunoSEQ multiplex PCR assay, which covers 54 Vbeta and 13 Jbeta segments, was used to amplify TCR beta CDR3 regions. PCR amplification bias was corrected using a synthetic template baseline for primer optimization and computational correction. Per the source publication's procedure: Only productive sequences were kept, with reads annotated to V, D and J genes according to IMGT and analyzed in immunoSEQ Analyzer. Clonality was computed as one minus Shannon entropy normalized by log2 of the number of productive unique sequences. For each patient and control, public and private clones were evaluated among the 100 most prevalent clones. Susac-specific clones were defined as absent from healthy and MS cohorts, approximately 1,000 published viral clones and other ImmuneACCESS disease sequences. In TCRdb, the public reads were trimmed at Q25 with fastp and aligned with MiXCR, with productive beta chains retained. Each CDR3 protein gets just one entry, which takes the most common genes and DNA from the rows behind it. In this record, the V and J calls reflect TCRdb's handling and not the investigators' own analysis. The sample yields more than 100,000 distinct CDR3 sequences; about 95% were counted once. The ten biggest clones cover roughly 0.11% of the sample.

This TCR came from a human donor in good health. The receptor chain draws on TRBV5-1 and TRBJ2-7; TRBD1 might be the D gene, on 6 matching bases. Sequenced input: CD4+ T cells from PBMCs. The nucleotide sequence reads TGCGCCAGCAGCTTGGGGACAGACGGGATCTACGAGCAGTACTTC. The encoded protein is CASSLGTDGIYEQYF.